The 5 T cell receptor beta chains given below trace back to one sample, sequenced in a study of T cell responses to AZD1222 COVID-19 vaccine. The method was immunoSEQ multiplex PCR; TCRdb's version includes in-frame clones alone and lacks a portion of them. This table has about 69,000 clones, roughly 80% appearing once. Sequencing used peripheral blood, obtained 28 days after the second AZD1222 dose. These TCRs come from an adult who received the AZD1222 COVID-19 vaccine.

J is TRBJ1-1 and V is TRBV12-5; 8 positions agree with TRBD1. CDR1 and CDR2 (germline): LGHNT, FRNRAP. J lost 4 bases, V lost 7 bases, and 5 bases had no gene match. CDR3 length equals 13 residues. The CDR3 protein is CASDPTGGTEAFF. The CDR3 DNA reads as TGTGCTAGTGACCCTACAGGGGGCACTGAAGCTTTCTTT.

This chain connects TRBV9 to TRBJ1-1; D call uncertain. Trimming pared 1 base from V and 1 base from J, leaving 5 bases between. In germline, CDR1 is SGDLS, CDR2 YYNGEE. The CDR3 consists of 13 residues. The CDR3 sequence: CASSVTQNTEAFF. Here the CDR3 DNA reads TGTGCCAGCAGCGTAACACAGAACACTGAAGCTTTCTTT. The full variable domain, with the rest looked up from reference TRBV9 and TRBJ1-1, is DSGVTQTPKHLITATGQRVTLRCSPRSGDLSVYWYQQSLDQGLQFLIQYYNGEERAKGNILERFSAQQFPDLHSELNLSSLELGDSALYFCASSVTQNTEAFFGQGTRLTVV.

This chain links TRBV6-5 with TRBJ1-6; possibly TRBD1 for D (6 bases). This CDR3 is built from 15 residues. Trimming removed 6 bases at V and 7 bases at J, with 16 bases between. CDR1 is MNHEY and CDR2 is SVGAGI in the germline V gene. CDR3 nucleotide sequence: TGTGCCAGCAGCGAGGGGGTAGGGCAGAATTCACCCCTCCACTTT. It encodes CASSEGVGQNSPLHF.

The rearrangement uses TRBV5-1 and TRBJ1-1; D ambiguous. V lost 3 bases and J lost 0, with 15 bases in between. Germline V gene lookup returns CDR1 SGHRS and CDR2 YFSETQ. The CDR3 length is 16 residues. As DNA, the CDR3 is TGCGCCAGCAGCTGGACCCCAGGCATCATGAACACTGAAGCTTTCTTT. It encodes CASSWTPGIMNTEAFF.

This chain links TRBV7-9 with TRBJ2-3, with D unclear. The germline CDR1 and CDR2 sequences are SEHNR and FQNEAQ (reference sequence). V lost 0 bases and J lost 5, with 12 bases in between. This CDR3 spans 15 amino acids. The CDR3, as DNA: TGTGCCAGCAGCTTAGCGGGTCCTAGGGTAGATACGCAGTATTTT. This codes for CASSLAGPRVDTQYF.